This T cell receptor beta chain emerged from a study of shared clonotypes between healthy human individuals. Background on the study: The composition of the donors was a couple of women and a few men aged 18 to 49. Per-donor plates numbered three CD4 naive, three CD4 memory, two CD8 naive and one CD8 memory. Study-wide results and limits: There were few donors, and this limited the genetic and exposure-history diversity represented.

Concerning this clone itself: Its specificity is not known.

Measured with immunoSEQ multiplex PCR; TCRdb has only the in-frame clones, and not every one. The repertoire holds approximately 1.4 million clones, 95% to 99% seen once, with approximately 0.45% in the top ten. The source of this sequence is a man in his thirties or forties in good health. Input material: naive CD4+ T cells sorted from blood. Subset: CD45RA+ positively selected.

The CDR3 DNA reads as TGCGCCAGCAGCTTACAACAAACCAGCGGGGAGCTGTTTTTT. It specifies CASSLQQTSGELFF. This chain links TRBV5-1 with TRBJ2-2; no clear D gene. Trimming shortened V by 2 bases and J by 7 bases, and 12 bases separated the two germline ends. Germline V gives CDR1 SGHRS, CDR2 YFSETQ. The CDR3 contains 14 residues. Combining the CDR3 with reference TRBV5-1 and TRBJ2-2 gives the whole variable domain KAGVTQTPRYLIKTRGQQVTLSCSPISGHRSVSWYQQTPGQGLQFLFEYFSETQRNKGNFPGRFSGRQFSNSRSEMNVSTLELGDSALYLCASSLQQTSGELFFGEGSRLTVL.